A selection of T cell receptor beta chains follows, all from one sample in a study of OX40 agonist ivuxolimab in advanced cancers. The method was immunoSEQ multiplex PCR; TCRdb's version includes in-frame clones alone and lacks a portion of them. The sample has 40,000 to 45,000 clones; about nine tenths are singletons. This sample comprised CD4+ or CD8+ T cells sorted from blood, obtained in a trial of the OX40 agonist ivuxolimab. These receptors were collected from an adult with an advanced solid tumor such as melanoma, head and neck, liver or kidney cancer. CDR3s include the opening cysteine and the closing phenylalanine or tryptophan. Each record gives: J gene, V gene, clone size, D gene, CDR3 protein, CDR3 DNA. The D gene is left open where the match is weak. Clone size is not always given. Where it is, it says once, few, many or a class for expanded clones.

TRBJ1-1	TRBV27	-	TRBD1	CASTVQAGGTEAFF	TGTGCCAGCACCGTTCAAGCAGGGGGCACTGAAGCTTTCTTT
TRBJ2-7	TRBV27	-	-	CASSLGSAYEQYF	TGTGCCAGCAGTTTGGGGTCAGCATACGAGCAGTACTTC
TRBJ1-4	TRBV9	-	-	CASSVGDPGEKLFF	TGTGCCAGCAGCGTAGGCGATCCCGGCGAAAAACTGTTTTTT
TRBJ1-2	TRBV13	-	TRBD1	CASSRTGGDGYTF	TGTGCCAGCAGCCGAACAGGGGGCGACGGCTACACCTTC
TRBJ2-2	TRBV6-1	-	TRBD2	CASSELQPREGGGELFF	TGTGCCAGCAGTGAGTTACAACCCCGGGAGGGCGGCGGGGAGCTGTTTTTT
TRBJ2-1	TRBV5-1	-	-	CASSLTDEQFF	TGCGCCAGCAGCTTGACCGATGAGCAGTTCTTC
TRBJ1-2	TRBV28	-	-	CASSLVGGASTDGYTF	TGTGCCAGCAGTTTAGTTGGGGGGGCGAGTACCGATGGCTACACCTTC
TRBJ2-3	TRBV5-1	-	-	CASSSLSVGADTQYF	TGCGCCAGCAGCTCCCTCTCAGTGGGAGCAGATACGCAGTATTTT
TRBJ2-3	TRBV30	few	-	CAWGLDTQYF	TGTGCCTGGGGGTTAGATACGCAGTATTTT
TRBJ2-1	TRBV6-1	-	TRBD1	CASSRGTGFINEQFF	TGTGCCAGCAGTAGAGGGACAGGGTTCATCAATGAGCAGTTCTTC